Included here is one TCR beta chain sequence, with context. Its antigen is currently unknown. The data were taken from a study of blood T cells in healthy people across ages. Study observations and caveats: Per million T cells, TCR beta diversity dropped roughly linearly as age increased. When one million T cells were used, diversity estimates were thought to be underestimates.

The CDR3 contains 16 residues. J gave up 5 bases and V 4 bases, and 10 bases lay outside the gene matches. Germline V gene lookup returns CDR1 SGHDT and CDR2 YYEEEE. Combining a sample-barcoded 5' primer with a J-beta primer mix, a second PCR ran for roughly 7 to 12 cycles. Every single cDNA molecule received a tag from a template-switch adaptor with 12 random nucleotides. TCRdb independently ran MiXCR on the 5' RACE reads; one entry per CDR3 protein. The table records 1.5 million to 1.8 million distinct CDR3 sequences, about 42% of them present only once. Sequencing was done on a sample of blood. The sequence was obtained from a woman younger than 30 in good health. The V gene is TRBV5-6, the J gene TRBJ2-2; 8 bases are a match to TRBD2. CDR3 in DNA: TGTGCCAGCAGCATCTCAGCGGGGGCCGTAACCGGGGAGCTGTTTTTT. It is translated as CASSISAGAVTGELFF.